The rows below give T cell receptor beta chains drawn from one sample of a study of T cell responses to AZD1222 COVID-19 vaccine. Generated by immunoSEQ multiplex PCR, the TCRdb table keeps only in-frame clones and is missing some. The data show some 100,000 clones, roughly 93% seen once. Sequencing was performed on peripheral blood, taken on day 0 of AZD1222 vaccination. Receptors were obtained from an adult in good health. Each CDR3 is given with its conserved first and last residue. The order of the fields is V gene, D gene, J gene, clone size, CDR3 protein, CDR3 DNA. A D gene is named only where the DNA matches it firmly. Clone size is shown for a subset of rows, as once, few, many or a class of expanded clone.

TRBV5-1	-	TRBJ2-5	few	CASSFNSHSVRALETQYF	TGCGCCAGCAGCTTCAACTCACATAGCGTCAGGGCGTTGGAGACCCAGTACTTC
TRBV19	-	TRBJ1-1	-	CASSSVRGTEAFF	TGTGCCAGTAGTTCCGTTCGGGGCACTGAAGCTTTCTTT
TRBV2	-	TRBJ1-4	-	CASREYSATNEKLFF	TGTGCCAGCAGGGAATACAGTGCAACTAATGAAAAACTGTTTTTT
TRBV30	-	TRBJ1-2	once	CAWSAGGYGYTF	TGTGCCTGGAGTGCTGGAGGCTATGGCTACACCTTC
TRBV7-2	TRBD1	TRBJ1-1	-	CASSFTGGSGAEAFF	TGTGCCAGCAGCTTTACAGGGGGCTCAGGCGCTGAAGCTTTCTTT
TRBV28	TRBD1	TRBJ2-7	-	CASSAPGQGGSYEQYF	TGTGCCAGCAGTGCACCCGGACAGGGGGGTTCGTACGAGCAGTACTTC
TRBV5-1	-	TRBJ1-2	-	CASSLEGFGYTF	TGCGCCAGCAGCTTGGAAGGGTTCGGCTACACCTTC
TRBV9	TRBD2	TRBJ2-3	-	CASSADLAGVTDTQYF	TGTGCCAGCAGCGCTGACCTAGCGGGGGTGACAGATACGCAGTATTTT
TRBV28	-	TRBJ1-6	-	CASSLNSPLHF	TGTGCCAGCAGTCTGAATTCACCCCTCCACTTT
TRBV18	TRBD1	TRBJ1-2	-	CASSPGTGASSNYGYTF	TGTGCCAGCTCACCCGGGACAGGGGCTTCTTCTAACTATGGCTACACCTTC
TRBV4-3	TRBD2	TRBJ2-1	-	CASSQEFSGGGEQFF	TGCGCCAGCAGCCAAGAGTTCAGCGGGGGGGGTGAGCAGTTCTTC
TRBV11-2	-	TRBJ2-4	-	CASSFGLRQNIQYF	TGTGCCAGCAGCTTCGGACTGCGGCAAAACATTCAGTACTTC
TRBV28	-	TRBJ1-2	once	CASIPSIGYGYTF	TGTGCCAGCATTCCTTCTATCGGCTATGGCTACACCTTC
TRBV12-3/TRBV12-4	-	TRBJ1-5	-	CASSLGDNQPQHF	TGTGCCAGCAGTTTAGGAGATAATCAGCCCCAGCATTTT
TRBV4-1	TRBD1	TRBJ1-2	-	CASSQEGSGTDRGYTF	TGCGCCAGCAGCCAAGAAGGATCCGGGACAGATAGGGGCTACACCTTC
TRBV28	TRBD2	TRBJ2-5	-	CASSPSGQETQYF	TGTGCCAGCTCCCCTAGCGGACAAGAGACCCAGTACTTC
TRBV20-1	-	TRBJ2-1	-	CSAGYNEQFF	TGCAGTGCTGGCTACAATGAGCAGTTCTTC
TRBV12-3/TRBV12-4	-	TRBJ2-7	-	CASSEPPYEQYF	TGTGCCAGCAGTGAGCCTCCCTACGAGCAGTACTTC
TRBV12-3/TRBV12-4	-	TRBJ1-4	-	CASSWSNEKLFF	TGTGCCAGCAGTTGGAGTAATGAAAAACTGTTTTTT
TRBV27	-	TRBJ1-1	few	CASTPVWGRGTEAFF	TGTGCCAGCACCCCGGTTTGGGGCCGAGGCACTGAAGCTTTCTTT
TRBV19	-	TRBJ1-3	-	CASKAWGNSGNTIYF	TGTGCCAGTAAAGCATGGGGAAACTCTGGAAACACCATATATTTT
TRBV4-2	TRBD1	TRBJ1-4	once	CASSQGDSNEKLFF	TGTGCCAGCAGCCAGGGGGACAGTAATGAAAAACTGTTTTTT
TRBV5-1	TRBD2	TRBJ2-3	-	CASSYRPLAGFTDTQYF	TGCGCCAGCTCGTACCGCCCACTAGCGGGATTCACAGATACGCAGTATTTT